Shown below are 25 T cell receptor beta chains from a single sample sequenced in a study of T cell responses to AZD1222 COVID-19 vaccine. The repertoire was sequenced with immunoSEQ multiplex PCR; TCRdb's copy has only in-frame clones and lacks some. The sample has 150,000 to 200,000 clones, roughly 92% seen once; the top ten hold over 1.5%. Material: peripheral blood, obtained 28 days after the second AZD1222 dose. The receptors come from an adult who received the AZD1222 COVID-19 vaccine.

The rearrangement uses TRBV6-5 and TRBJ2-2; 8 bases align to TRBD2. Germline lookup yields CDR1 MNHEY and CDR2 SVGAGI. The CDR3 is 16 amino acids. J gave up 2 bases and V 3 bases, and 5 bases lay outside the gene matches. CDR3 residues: CASSYSTSGNTGELFF. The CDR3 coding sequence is TGTGCCAGCAGTTATAGTACTAGCGGCAACACCGGGGAGCTGTTTTTT.

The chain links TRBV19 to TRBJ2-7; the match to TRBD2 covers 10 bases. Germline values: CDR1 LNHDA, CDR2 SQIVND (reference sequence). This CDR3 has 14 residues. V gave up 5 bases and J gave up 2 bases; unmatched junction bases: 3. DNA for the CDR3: TGTGCCAGTAGTTTAGCGGGAGGCCCCTACGAGCAGTACTTC. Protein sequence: CASSLAGGPYEQYF. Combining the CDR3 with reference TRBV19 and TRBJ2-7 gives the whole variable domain DGGITQSPKYLFRKEGQNVTLSCEQNLNHDAMYWYRQDPGQGLRLIYYSQIVNDFQKGDIAEGYSVSREKKESFPLTVTSAQKNPTAFYLCASSLAGGPYEQYFGPGTRLTVT.

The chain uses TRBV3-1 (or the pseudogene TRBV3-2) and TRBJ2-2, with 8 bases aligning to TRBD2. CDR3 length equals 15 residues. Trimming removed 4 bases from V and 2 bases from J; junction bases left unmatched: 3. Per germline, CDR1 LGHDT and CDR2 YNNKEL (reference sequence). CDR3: CASSRSGANTGELFF. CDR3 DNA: TGTGCCAGCAGCCGTAGCGGGGCTAACACCGGGGAGCTGTTTTTT.

Written as DNA, the CDR3 is TGTGCCAGCAGTGAGGGGCGGGGGCTCTACGAGCAGTACTTC. Protein product: CASSEGRGLYEQYF. The chain links TRBV2 to TRBJ2-7; D possibly corresponds to TRBD2 (7 bases). Germline V gives CDR1 SNHLY, CDR2 FYNNEI. V lost 3 bases to trimming and J lost 3 bases, with 12 bases between them. The CDR3 consists of 14 residues.

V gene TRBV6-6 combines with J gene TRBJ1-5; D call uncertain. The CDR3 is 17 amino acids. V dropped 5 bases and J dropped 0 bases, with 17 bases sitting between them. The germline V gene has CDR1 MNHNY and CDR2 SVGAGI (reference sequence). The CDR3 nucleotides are TGTGCCAGCAGTCCCCGTCGCGCTACATATAGCAATCAGCCCCAGCATTTT. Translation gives CASSPRRATYSNQPQHF.

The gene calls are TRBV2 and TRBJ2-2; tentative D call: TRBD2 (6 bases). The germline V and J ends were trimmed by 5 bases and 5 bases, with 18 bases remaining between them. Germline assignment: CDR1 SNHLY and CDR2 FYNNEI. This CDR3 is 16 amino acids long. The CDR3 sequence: CASSRSPSVGTGELFF. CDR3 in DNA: TGTGCCAGCAGTCGTTCGCCTAGCGTAGGAACCGGGGAGCTGTTTTTT.

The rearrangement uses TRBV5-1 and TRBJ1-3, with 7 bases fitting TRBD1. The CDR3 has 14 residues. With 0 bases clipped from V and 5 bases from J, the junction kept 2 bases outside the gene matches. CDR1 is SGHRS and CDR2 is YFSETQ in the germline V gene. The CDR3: CASSLEQGRNTIYF. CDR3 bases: TGCGCCAGCAGCTTGGAACAGGGGAGAAACACCATATATTTT.

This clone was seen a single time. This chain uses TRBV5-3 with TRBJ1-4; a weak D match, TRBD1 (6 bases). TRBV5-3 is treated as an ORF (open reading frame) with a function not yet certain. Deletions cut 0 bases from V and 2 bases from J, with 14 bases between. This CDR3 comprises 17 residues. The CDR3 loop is CARSLDTGRCTNEKLFF. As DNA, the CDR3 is TGTGCCAGAAGCTTGGATACAGGGAGGTGTACTAATGAAAAACTGTTTTTT.

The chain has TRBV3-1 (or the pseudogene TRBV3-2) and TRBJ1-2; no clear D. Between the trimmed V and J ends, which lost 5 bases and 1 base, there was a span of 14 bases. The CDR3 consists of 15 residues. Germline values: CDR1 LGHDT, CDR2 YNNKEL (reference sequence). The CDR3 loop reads CASSSRRTLNYGYTF. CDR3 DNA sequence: TGTGCCAGCAGCAGTCGACGGACTCTTAACTATGGCTACACCTTC.

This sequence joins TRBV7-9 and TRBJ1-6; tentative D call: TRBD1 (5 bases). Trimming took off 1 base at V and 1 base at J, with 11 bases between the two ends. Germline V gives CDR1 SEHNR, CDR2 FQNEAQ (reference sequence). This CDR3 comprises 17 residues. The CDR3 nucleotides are TGTGCCAGCAGCTTAGTGGGGGGGGGATCCTATAATTCACCCCTCCACTTT. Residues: CASSLVGGGSYNSPLHF.

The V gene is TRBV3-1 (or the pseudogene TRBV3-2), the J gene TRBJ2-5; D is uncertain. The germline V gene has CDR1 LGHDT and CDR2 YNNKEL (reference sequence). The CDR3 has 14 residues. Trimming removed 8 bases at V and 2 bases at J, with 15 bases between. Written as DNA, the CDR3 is TGTGCCAGCTCTGTATGGGGTTTTCAAGAGACCCAGTACTTC. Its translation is CASSVWGFQETQYF.

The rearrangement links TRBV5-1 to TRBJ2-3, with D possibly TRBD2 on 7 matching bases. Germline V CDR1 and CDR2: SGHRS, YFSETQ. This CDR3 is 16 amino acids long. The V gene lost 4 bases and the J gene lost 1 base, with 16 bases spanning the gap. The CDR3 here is CASSPIGGGGTDTQYF. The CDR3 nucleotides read TGCGCCAGCAGCCCCATAGGGGGGGGCGGCACAGATACGCAGTATTTT.

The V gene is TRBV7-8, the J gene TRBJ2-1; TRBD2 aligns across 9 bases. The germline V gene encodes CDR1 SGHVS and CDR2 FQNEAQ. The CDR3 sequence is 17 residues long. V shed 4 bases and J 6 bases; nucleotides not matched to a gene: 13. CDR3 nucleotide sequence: TGTGCCAGCAGCTCCTTTGGGGGGAGCGGGAGGACCAATGAGCAGTTCTTC. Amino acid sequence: CASSSFGGSGRTNEQFF.

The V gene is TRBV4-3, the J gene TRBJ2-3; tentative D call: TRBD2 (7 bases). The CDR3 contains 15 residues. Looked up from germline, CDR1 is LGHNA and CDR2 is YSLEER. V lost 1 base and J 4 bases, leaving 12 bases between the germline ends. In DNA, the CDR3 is TGCGCCAGCAGCCAAGGCAAAGGGGGGGCAGATACGCAGTATTTT. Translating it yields CASSQGKGGADTQYF.

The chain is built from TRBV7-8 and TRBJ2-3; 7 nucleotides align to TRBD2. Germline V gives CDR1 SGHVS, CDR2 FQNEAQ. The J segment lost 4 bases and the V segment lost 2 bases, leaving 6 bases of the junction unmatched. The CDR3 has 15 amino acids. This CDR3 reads CASSLNGRSPDTQYF. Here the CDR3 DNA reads TGTGCCAGCAGCTTAAACGGGAGGAGCCCAGATACGCAGTATTTT.

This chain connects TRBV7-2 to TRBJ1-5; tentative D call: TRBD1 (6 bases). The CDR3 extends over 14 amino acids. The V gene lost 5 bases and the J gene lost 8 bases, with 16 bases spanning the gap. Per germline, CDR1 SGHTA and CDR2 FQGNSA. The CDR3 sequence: CASSLNRAQEPQHF. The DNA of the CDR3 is TGTGCCAGCAGCCTGAACAGGGCGCAGGAGCCCCAGCATTTT.

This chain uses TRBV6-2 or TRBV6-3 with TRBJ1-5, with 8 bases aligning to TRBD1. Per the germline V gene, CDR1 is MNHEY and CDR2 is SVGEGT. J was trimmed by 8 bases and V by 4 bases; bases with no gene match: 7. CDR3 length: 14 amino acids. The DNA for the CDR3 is TGTGCCAGCAGTTCAAACAGGGGGATGGAGCCCCAGCATTTT. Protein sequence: CASSSNRGMEPQHF.

The CDR3 reads CASSLWSGAMNTEAFF. The CDR3 region has the DNA TGCGCCAGCAGCTTGTGGTCTGGGGCCATGAACACTGAAGCTTTCTTT. This chain uses TRBV5-1 with TRBJ1-1, with D perhaps matching TRBD1 (5 bases). The CDR3 is made up of 16 amino acids. The germline V and J ends were trimmed by 1 base and 0 bases, with 13 bases remaining between them. Germline V gives CDR1 SGHRS, CDR2 YFSETQ.

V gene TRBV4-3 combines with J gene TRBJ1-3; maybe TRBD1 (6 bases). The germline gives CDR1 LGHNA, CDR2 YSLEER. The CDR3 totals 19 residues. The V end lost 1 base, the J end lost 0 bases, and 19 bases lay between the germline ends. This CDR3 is CASSQVEGGHPASGNTIYF. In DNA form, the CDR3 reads TGCGCCAGCAGCCAAGTTGAGGGGGGGCATCCAGCCTCTGGAAACACCATATATTTT.

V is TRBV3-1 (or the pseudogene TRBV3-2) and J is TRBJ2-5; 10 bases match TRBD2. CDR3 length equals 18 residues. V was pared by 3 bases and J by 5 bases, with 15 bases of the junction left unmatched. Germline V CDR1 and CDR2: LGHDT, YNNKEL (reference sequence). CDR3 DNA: TGTGCCAGCAGCCAGTTTTCTGGGGTAGCGGGGGGCGGTGAGACCCAGTACTTC. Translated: CASSQFSGVAGGGETQYF.

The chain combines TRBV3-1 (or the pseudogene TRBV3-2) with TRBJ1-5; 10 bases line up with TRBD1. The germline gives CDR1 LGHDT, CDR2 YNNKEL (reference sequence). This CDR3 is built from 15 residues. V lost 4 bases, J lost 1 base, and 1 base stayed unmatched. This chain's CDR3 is CASSRDRGSNQPQHF. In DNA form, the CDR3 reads TGTGCCAGCAGCCGGGACAGGGGCAGCAATCAGCCCCAGCATTTT.

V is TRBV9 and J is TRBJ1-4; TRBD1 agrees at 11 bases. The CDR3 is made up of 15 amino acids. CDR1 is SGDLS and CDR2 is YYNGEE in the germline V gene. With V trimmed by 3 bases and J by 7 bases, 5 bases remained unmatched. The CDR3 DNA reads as TGTGCCAGCAGCGCGGGACAGGGGGGAGGTGAAAAACTGTTTTTT. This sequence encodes CASSAGQGGGEKLFF.

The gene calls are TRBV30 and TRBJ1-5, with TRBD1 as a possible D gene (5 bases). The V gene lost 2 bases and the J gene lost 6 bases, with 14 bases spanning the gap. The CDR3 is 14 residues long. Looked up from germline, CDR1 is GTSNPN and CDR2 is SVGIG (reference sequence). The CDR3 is CAWSSQRGSQPQHF. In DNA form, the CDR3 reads TGTGCCTGGAGTTCCCAGCGGGGGAGTCAGCCCCAGCATTTT.

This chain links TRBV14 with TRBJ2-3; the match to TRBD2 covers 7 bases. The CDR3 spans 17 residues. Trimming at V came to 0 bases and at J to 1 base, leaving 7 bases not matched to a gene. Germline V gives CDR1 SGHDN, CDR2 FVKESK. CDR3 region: CASSQDRLAVRTDTQYF. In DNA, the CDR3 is TGTGCCAGCAGCCAAGATCGCCTAGCGGTACGCACAGATACGCAGTATTTT.

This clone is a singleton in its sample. The CDR3 coding sequence is TGTGCCAGTAGGGACAGGGGAAATGCCTACGAGCAGTACTTC. Encoded protein: CASRDRGNAYEQYF. This chain links TRBV19 with TRBJ2-7; 9 bases line up with TRBD1. Germline trimming cut 6 bases from V and 2 bases from J; bases unmatched to any gene: 5. The CDR3 consists of 14 residues. Germline V gene data show CDR1 as LNHDA and CDR2 as SQIVND (reference sequence). The full variable domain, in which reference TRBV19 and TRBJ2-7 provide the parts outside the CDR3, is DGGITQSPKYLFRKEGQNVTLSCEQNLNHDAMYWYRQDPGQGLRLIYYSQIVNDFQKGDIAEGYSVSREKKESFPLTVTSAQKNPTAFYLCASRDRGNAYEQYFGPGTRLTVT.